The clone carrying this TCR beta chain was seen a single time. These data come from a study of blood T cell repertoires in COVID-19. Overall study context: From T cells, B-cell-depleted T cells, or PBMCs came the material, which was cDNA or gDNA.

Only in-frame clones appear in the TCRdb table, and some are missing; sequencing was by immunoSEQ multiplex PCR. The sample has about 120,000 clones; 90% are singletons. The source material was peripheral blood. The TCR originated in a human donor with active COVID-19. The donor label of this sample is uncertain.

This CDR3 reads CASSVQGARQPQHF. The CDR3 DNA reads TGTGCCAGCAGTGTACAGGGGGCTCGTCAGCCCCAGCATTTT. The gene calls are TRBV27 and TRBJ1-5, with 9 bases lining up with TRBD1. V lost 5 bases and J lost 6; bases outside the gene matches: 5. Germline V CDR1 and CDR2: MNHEY, SMNVEV (reference sequence). The CDR3 is 14 amino acids.